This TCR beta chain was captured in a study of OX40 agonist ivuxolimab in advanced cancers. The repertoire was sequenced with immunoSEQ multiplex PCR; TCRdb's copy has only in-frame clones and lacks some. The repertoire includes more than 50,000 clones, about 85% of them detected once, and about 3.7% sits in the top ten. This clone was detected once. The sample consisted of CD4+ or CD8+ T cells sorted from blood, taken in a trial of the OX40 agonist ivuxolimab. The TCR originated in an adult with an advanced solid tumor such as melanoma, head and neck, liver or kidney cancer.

In nucleotides, the CDR3 is TGTGCCACCAGCAGAGATAGGACGAGGGCAAACCACGAGCAGTACTTC. Encoded protein: CATSRDRTRANHEQYF. J is TRBJ2-5 and V is TRBV15; D possibly corresponds to TRBD2 (5 bases). The J call may be faulty, since TRBJ2-7 better matches the DNA end. This CDR3 has 16 residues. In germline, CDR1 is LNHNV, CDR2 YYDKDF (reference sequence).